A single sample gave rise to the 20 T cell receptor beta chains below, sequenced in a study of shared clonotypes between healthy human individuals (dated by TCRdb to about 2020). The protocol used for the library was the immunoSEQ multiplex PCR assay. Sourced from immuneACCESS, this table was stored by TCRdb with only in-frame sequences that have V and J called. A share of the clones is absent; for the studies checked, an unresolved V gene accounts for under half, and the remainder has no known explanation. This sample gives about 1 million clones in total; approximately 72% of them show up just once. Of the sample, roughly 1.4% is held by the ten largest clones. The specimen sequenced was memory CD4+ T cells sorted from blood. This sample's cell subset or site label indicates: CD45RA-negative fraction. The receptors stem from a man aged 18 to 29 in good health.

The chain has TRBV30 and TRBJ1-2, with D perhaps TRBD1 (6 bases). CDR1 and CDR2 from the germline V gene are GTSNPN and SVGIG (reference sequence). The CDR3 length is 12 residues. Between the trimmed V and J ends, which lost 3 bases and 6 bases, there was a span of 11 bases. CDR3 DNA sequence: TGTGCCTGGAGCGGGGGCCAGGATGGCTACACCTTC. Its translation is CAWSGGQDGYTF.

This rearrangement joins TRBV7-2 to TRBJ1-1; 7 positions match TRBD1. Unmatched junction bases numbered 9, after V lost 4 bases and J lost 10 bases. Germline values: CDR1 SGHTA, CDR2 FQGNSA. There are 13 residues in the CDR3. The CDR3 sequence is CASSSATTGRAFF. The CDR3 DNA reads TGTGCCAGCAGCTCGGCCACGACAGGGCGAGCTTTCTTT. The complete variable domain, with remaining parts taken from reference TRBV7-2 and TRBJ1-1, reads GAGVSQSPSNKVTEKGKDVELRCDPISGHTALYWYRQSLGQGLEFLIYFQGNSAPDKSGLPSDRFSAERTGGSVSTLTIQRTQQEDSAVYLCASSSATTGRAFFGQGTRLTVV.

The V gene is TRBV7-6, the J gene TRBJ2-3; possibly TRBD2 for D (5 bases). Germline CDR1 reads SGHVS; CDR2 reads FNYEAQ. This CDR3 is 13 amino acids long. V shed 8 bases and J shed 7 bases, with 16 bases lying between them. The CDR3 is CASSRAEAHTQYF. In DNA, the CDR3 is TGTGCCAGCTCTAGGGCGGAGGCCCATACGCAGTATTTT.

This clone showed up just a few times. The rearrangement links TRBV19 to TRBJ1-4, with TRBD1 matching over 8 bases. The germline V gene has CDR1 LNHDA and CDR2 SQIVND (reference sequence). V was clipped by 8 bases and J by 8 bases; unmatched bases: 13. The CDR3 has 15 residues. CDR3: CASLSAGTGAEKLFF. CDR3 nucleotide sequence: TGTGCCAGTTTGTCTGCCGGGACAGGAGCCGAAAAACTGTTTTTT. Complete variable domain (other parts from reference TRBV19 and TRBJ1-4): DGGITQSPKYLFRKEGQNVTLSCEQNLNHDAMYWYRQDPGQGLRLIYYSQIVNDFQKGDIAEGYSVSREKKESFPLTVTSAQKNPTAFYLCASLSAGTGAEKLFFGSGTQLSVL.

The gene calls are TRBV5-4 and TRBJ2-7; the D gene is possibly TRBD1 (7 bases). The CDR3 totals 17 residues. The V gene's germline CDR1 is SGHNT and CDR2 YYREEE (reference sequence). With 0 bases removed from V and 4 bases from J, the gap between germline ends came to 20 bases. CDR3 DNA sequence: TGTGCCAGCAGCTTGGCCAGGGGGACCCAGGCGGGGTACGAGCAGTACTTC. The encoded protein is CASSLARGTQAGYEQYF.

The rearrangement joins TRBV29-1 to TRBJ2-7, with a tentative D call TRBD1 (5 bases). CDR1 and CDR2 (germline): SQVTM, ANQGSEA. Between the trimmed V and J ends, which lost 4 bases and 3 bases, there was a span of 13 bases. The CDR3 sequence is 13 residues long. The CDR3 nucleotides read TGCAGCGTTGCGATCGTTAGGGGCTACGAGCAGTACTTC. Translating gives CSVAIVRGYEQYF.

Details on this clone: This CDR3 is also generated by other DNA sequences in the sample. The rearrangement uses TRBV7-9 and TRBJ1-2; weak D call: TRBD1 (6 bases). The CDR3 loop spans 14 amino acids. Deletions cut 5 bases from V and 8 bases from J, with 18 bases between. CDR1 SEHNR and CDR2 FQNEAQ come from the germline V gene (reference sequence). The CDR3 region is CASSGRDIREGYTF. The CDR3 bases are TGTGCCAGCAGCGGCCGGGACATAAGGGAGGGCTACACCTTC.

The chain joins TRBV7-2 to TRBJ1-2; the D gene is possibly TRBD1 (5 bases). CDR3 length: 15 amino acids. The germline V gene encodes CDR1 SGHTA and CDR2 FQGNSA. V shed 1 base and J shed 7 bases, with 16 bases lying between them. The CDR3 DNA is TGTGCCAGCAGCTTAGAGGGGAAACAGGTTGGTGGCTACACCTTC. Protein product: CASSLEGKQVGGYTF.

Only one count was recorded for this clone. A far larger clone is a single base away, which makes a read error likely. This sequence joins TRBV5-8 and TRBJ1-3, with no clear D. CDR3 length equals 11 residues. V lost 3 bases and J 3 bases, leaving 1 base between the germline ends. CDR1 SGHTS and CDR2 YDEGEE come from the germline V gene. In nucleotides, the CDR3 is TGTGCCAGCAGCTATGGAAACACCATATATTTT. Its protein product is CASSYGNTIYF.

The V call is TRBV10-2, the J call TRBJ2-4; possibly TRBD2 for D (5 bases). V shed 5 bases and J shed 3 bases, with 14 bases lying between them. The CDR3 runs 15 residues. Germline V gives CDR1 WSHSY, CDR2 SAAADI. CDR3 DNA: TGCGCCAGCAGTATCGGGGATAATGGCAAAAACATTCAGTACTTC. Residues: CASSIGDNGKNIQYF.

This chain connects TRBV2 to TRBJ2-6; 7 bases are shared with TRBD1. CDR3 size: 20 residues. Germline CDR1 reads SNHLY; CDR2 reads FYNNEI. V was clipped by 7 bases and J by 0 bases; unmatched bases: 18. The CDR3 DNA reads as TGTGCCAGCACCTCGAGGGGAATGCAGGGGGTGAACTCTGGGGCCAACGTCCTGACTTTC. Amino acids: CASTSRGMQGVNSGANVLTF. The full variable domain, with the rest looked up from reference TRBV2 and TRBJ2-6, is EPEVTQTPSHQVTQMGQEVILRCVPISNHLYFYWYRQILGQKVEFLVSFYNNEISEKSEIFDDQFSVERPDGSNFTLKIRSTKLEDSAMYFCASTSRGMQGVNSGANVLTFGAGSRLTVL.

The chain combines TRBV27 with TRBJ2-1; 10 bases match TRBD2. Germline loops: CDR1 MNHEY, CDR2 SMNVEV (reference sequence). The CDR3 spans 14 residues. Germline trimming cut 6 bases from V and 2 bases from J; bases unmatched to any gene: 1. Here the CDR3 DNA reads TGTGCCAGCAGCCTAGCGGGAGCCTACAATGAGCAGTTCTTC. Encoded protein: CASSLAGAYNEQFF.

The chain links TRBV6-5 to TRBJ1-5; D uncertain. CDR3 length equals 13 residues. Germline lookup yields CDR1 MNHEY and CDR2 SVGAGI. Trimming removed 5 bases from V and 1 base from J, with 6 bases in between. In DNA form, the CDR3 reads TGTGCCAGCAGTATGTTGAGCAATCAGCCCCAGCATTTT. Protein sequence: CASSMLSNQPQHF.

The chain couples TRBV5-1 to TRBJ2-7; 7 nucleotides agree with TRBD2. CDR1 is SGHRS and CDR2 is YFSETQ in the germline V gene. V trimming: 6 bases; J trimming: 1 base; junction bases outside the gene matches: 7. CDR3 length: 14 amino acids. CDR3 coding DNA: TGCGCCAGCACCCCGGGCGGGGGTTCCTACGAGCAGTACTTC. This encodes CASTPGGGSYEQYF.

The chain uses TRBV4-1 and TRBJ2-3; TRBD2 aligns across 11 bases. Unmatched junction bases numbered 11, after V lost 2 bases and J lost 1 base. The CDR3 length is 19 residues. Germline lookup yields CDR1 MGHRA and CDR2 YSYEKL. CDR3 loop: CASSQPWGGTSGRTDTQYF. The DNA for the CDR3 is TGCGCCAGCAGCCAACCTTGGGGTGGGACTAGCGGCCGCACAGATACGCAGTATTTT.

V gene TRBV6-1 combines with J gene TRBJ2-2; TRBD1 agrees at 7 bases. Germline V CDR1 and CDR2: MNHNS, SASEGT. The CDR3 has 15 residues. V dropped 4 bases and J dropped 4; count of bases not matched to a gene: 6. The CDR3 region is CASSVGQSGTGELFF. The CDR3 nucleotides are TGTGCCAGCAGTGTGGGACAGTCGGGCACCGGGGAGCTGTTTTTT.

This clone was recorded a few times. The V call is TRBV29-1, the J call TRBJ2-6; 7 bases fit TRBD1. CDR3 length: 17 residues. Looked up from germline, CDR1 is SQVTM and CDR2 is ANQGSEA. The trim removed 0 bases at V and 0 bases at J, leaving 5 bases unmatched. The CDR3 spells CSVEEGRGPSGANVLTF. CDR3 bases: TGCAGCGTTGAAGAAGGTAGGGGGCCCTCTGGGGCCAACGTCCTGACTTTC.

The rearrangement links TRBV10-3 to TRBJ1-1; D call uncertain. The CDR3 sequence is 13 residues long. Between the trimmed V and J ends, which lost 8 bases and 0 bases, there was a span of 10 bases. Germline-derived CDR1 and CDR2 are ENHRY and SYGVKD. In DNA form, the CDR3 reads TGTGCCATCGCCAAGGACTTGAACACTGAAGCTTTCTTT. Protein product: CAIAKDLNTEAFF.

V usage is TRBV7-9 and J usage is TRBJ2-1, with 8 bases fitting TRBD2. J lost 2 bases, V lost 0 bases, and 6 bases had no gene match. This CDR3 is 17 amino acids long. From germline, CDR1 is SEHNR and CDR2 FQNEAQ (reference sequence). The CDR3 here is CASSLAALAGTYNEQFF. For the CDR3, the DNA is TGTGCCAGCAGCTTAGCGGCATTAGCGGGAACCTACAATGAGCAGTTCTTC.

The genes are TRBV25-1 and TRBJ1-3, with TRBD1 as a possible D gene (5 bases). V was pared by 6 bases and J by 0 bases, with 18 bases between. The CDR3 loop spans 17 amino acids. Germline assignment: CDR1 MGHDK and CDR2 SYGVNS. The CDR3 reads CASSAPAGSDSGNTIYF. As DNA, the CDR3 is TGTGCCAGCAGCGCCCCCGCAGGGTCTGACTCTGGAAACACCATATATTTT.